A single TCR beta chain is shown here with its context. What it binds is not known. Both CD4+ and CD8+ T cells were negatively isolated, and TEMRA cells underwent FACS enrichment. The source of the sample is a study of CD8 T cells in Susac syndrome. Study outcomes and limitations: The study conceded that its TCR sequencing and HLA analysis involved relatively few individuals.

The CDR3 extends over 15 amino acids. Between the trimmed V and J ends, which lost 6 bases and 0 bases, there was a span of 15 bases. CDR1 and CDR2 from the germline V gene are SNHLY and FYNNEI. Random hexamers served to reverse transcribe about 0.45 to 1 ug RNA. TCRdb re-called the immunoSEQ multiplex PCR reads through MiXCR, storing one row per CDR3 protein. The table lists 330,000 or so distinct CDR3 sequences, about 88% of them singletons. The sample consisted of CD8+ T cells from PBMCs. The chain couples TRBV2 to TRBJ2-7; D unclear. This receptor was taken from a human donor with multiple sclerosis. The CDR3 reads CASSFFRRSSYEQYF. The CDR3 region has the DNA TGTGCCAGCAGCTTCTTCCGCAGGAGCTCCTACGAGCAGTACTTC.